The 6 T cell receptor beta chains below come from one sample, sequenced in a study of OX40 agonist ivuxolimab in advanced cancers. Using immunoSEQ multiplex PCR, the repertoire was profiled, and TCRdb retains in-frame clones only, with some absent. The table lists approximately 31,000 clones, roughly 87% of them singletons. The starting material was CD4+ or CD8+ T cells sorted from blood, obtained in a trial of the OX40 agonist ivuxolimab. Source of these receptors: an adult with an advanced solid tumor such as melanoma, head and neck, liver or kidney cancer.

The rearrangement uses TRBV10-2 and TRBJ1-5, with no clear D. CDR3 length: 14 amino acids. Germline V gene data show CDR1 as WSHSY and CDR2 as SAAADI. V lost 8 bases and J 0 bases, leaving 11 bases between the germline ends. The CDR3 region is CASADISSNQPQHF. CDR3 coding DNA: TGCGCCAGCGCCGACATTAGTAGCAATCAGCCCCAGCATTTT.

The CDR3 reads CSVETGTANTGELFF. The CDR3 DNA reads TGCAGCGTTGAAACCGGGACAGCGAACACCGGGGAGCTGTTTTTT. The genes are TRBV29-1 and TRBJ2-2, with 7 bases that match TRBD1. Germline V gene data show CDR1 as SQVTM and CDR2 as ANQGSEA. This CDR3 has 15 residues. With 2 bases clipped from V and 0 bases from J, the junction kept 3 bases outside the gene matches.

This clone was found many times. The rearrangement links TRBV7-9 to TRBJ2-7, with 7 bases identical to TRBD1. V shed 3 bases, J shed 12 bases, and the junction held 8 bases outside the gene matches. Germline assignment: CDR1 SEHNR and CDR2 FQNEAQ (reference sequence). CDR3 length: 12 residues. DNA for the CDR3: TGTGCCAGCAGCTTGGGGACAGTCGTGGGGTACTTC. Its protein is CASSLGTVVGYF.

This chain joins TRBV6-6 and TRBJ1-1, with D possibly matching TRBD1 (6 bases). V lost 6 bases and J 0 bases, leaving 11 bases between the germline ends. The CDR3 spans 14 residues. CDR1 is MNHNY, CDR2 SVGAGI, per germline (reference sequence). Written as DNA, the CDR3 is TGTGCCAGCAGCCGGGGGGGCGTGAACACTGAAGCTTTCTTT. Encoded protein: CASSRGGVNTEAFF.

In DNA form, the CDR3 reads TGTGCCAGCAGCAACGCCGGACAGTATAATTCACCCCTCCACTTT. It yields the protein CASSNAGQYNSPLHF. V usage is TRBV11-2 and J usage is TRBJ1-6; tentatively, D is TRBD1 (6 bases). V was pared by 5 bases and J by 4 bases, with 12 bases between. Germline assignment: CDR1 SGHAT and CDR2 FQNNGV. The CDR3 extends over 15 amino acids.

V usage is TRBV11-3 and J usage is TRBJ2-7; D is undetermined. The CDR3 consists of 13 residues. Trimming left V 1 base short and J 4 bases short, with 8 bases between. The V gene's germline CDR1 is SGHNT and CDR2 YENEEA. The CDR3 is CASSLVNGYEQYF. The DNA for the CDR3 is TGTGCCAGCAGCTTAGTAAACGGATACGAGCAGTACTTC. The entire variable domain, with the rest obtained from reference TRBV11-3 and TRBJ2-7, is as follows: EAGVVQSPRYKIIEKKQPVAFWCNPISGHNTLYWYLQNLGQGPELLIRYENEEAVDDSQLPKDRFSAERLKGVDSTLKIQPAELGDSAVYLCASSLVNGYEQYFGPGTRLTVT.